This TCR beta chain was recovered during a study of molecular identifiers for immune sequencing clone quantification. Study-wide points: Over 97% of effector molecules, but under 1% in naive cells, were held by clones with more than 20 RNA copies.

TCRdb reprocessed the PCR reads with MiXCR, giving one entry per CDR3 protein. The data contain approximately 550,000 distinct CDR3 sequences, about a fifth of them singletons. This clonotype occurred many times. The antigen remains undetermined. V dropped 3 bases and J dropped 7 bases, with 10 bases sitting between them. The V gene's germline CDR1 is LNHDA and CDR2 SQIVND (reference sequence). The CDR3 is 13 residues long. Naive CD8 libraries were made from around 18,000 to 910,000 sorted cells, and they used 10%, 30% or 50% RNA. Naive CD8 T cells were picked out by sorting for CD8+CD4-CCR7+CD45RA+. This sequence joins TRBV19 and TRBJ2-1; D is unresolved. The receptor was derived from a human donor in good health. Some libraries in this study had Jurkat cell RNA spiked in. The source material was naive CD8+ T cells from blood, with Jurkat cell RNA spiked in. Sample subset: FACS-sorted CD8+CD4-CCR7+CD45RA+ naive T cells. The CDR3 is CASSIGQGNEQFF. The CDR3 DNA is TGTGCCAGTAGTATTGGGCAAGGGAATGAGCAGTTCTTC.